What follows are 26 T cell receptor beta chains derived from one specimen sequenced in a study of T cell responses to AZD1222 COVID-19 vaccine. Some clones are missing from TCRdb's copy, which holds only in-frame ones; the method was immunoSEQ multiplex PCR. The profile shows about 130,000 clones, around 94% of them singletons. The source was peripheral blood, collected on day 0 of AZD1222 vaccination. Receptors were obtained from an adult in good health.

The gene calls are TRBV5-1 and TRBJ2-2, with 8 positions matching TRBD2. The CDR3 extends over 15 amino acids. Germline trimming cut 4 bases from V and 3 bases from J; bases unmatched to any gene: 5. In germline, CDR1 is SGHRS, CDR2 YFSETQ. The CDR3 DNA is TGCGCCAGCAGCAAGGACGGGAGGGACACCGGGGAGCTGTTTTTT. Its protein is CASSKDGRDTGELFF.

The rearrangement links TRBV6-1 to TRBJ2-7; D is tentatively TRBD1 or TRBD2 (5 bases each). Per the germline V gene, CDR1 is MNHNS and CDR2 is SASEGT. V dropped 3 bases and J dropped 5 bases, with 17 bases sitting between them. The CDR3 is 15 residues long. The CDR3 is CASSDWGRESNEQYF. The CDR3, as DNA: TGTGCCAGCAGTGATTGGGGCAGGGAGAGCAACGAGCAGTACTTC.

The DNA for the CDR3 is TGTGCCAGCAGGGGGGACAGGGTGATGAACACCATATATTTT. It codes for CASRGDRVMNTIYF. The chain couples TRBV28 to TRBJ1-3; 9 nucleotides match TRBD1. The germline gives CDR1 MDHEN, CDR2 SYDVKM. The J segment lost 7 bases and the V segment lost 6 bases, leaving 7 bases of the junction unmatched. The CDR3 is 14 residues long.

The V call is TRBV4-1, the J call TRBJ1-1; maybe TRBD1 (6 bases). Trimming pared 6 bases from V and 3 bases from J, leaving 23 bases between. CDR1 MGHRA and CDR2 YSYEKL come from the germline V gene. This CDR3 region has 17 residues. The CDR3 spells CASRRFGGREADTEAFF. The CDR3 DNA reads as TGCGCCAGCAGACGTTTTGGGGGGCGCGAAGCGGACACTGAAGCTTTCTTT.

This clone was recorded once. V gene TRBV6-1 combines with J gene TRBJ2-7; no clear D gene. Germline lookup yields CDR1 MNHNS and CDR2 SASEGT. V gave up 2 bases and J gave up 3 bases, with 14 bases separating them. The CDR3 sequence is 15 residues long. In DNA form, the CDR3 reads TGTGCCAGCAGTGAACCAGGATTGATCATCTACGAGCAGTACTTC. This codes for CASSEPGLIIYEQYF.

The rearrangement links TRBV3-1 (or the pseudogene TRBV3-2) to TRBJ2-1; TRBD2 agrees at 9 bases. Germline V gene sequence: CDR1 LGHDT, CDR2 YNNKEL (reference sequence). CDR3 length: 17 amino acids. J was trimmed by 8 bases and V by 0 bases; bases with no gene match: 11. As DNA, the CDR3 is TGTGCCAGCAGCCAAGATATTGCGGGAGGGAAAGTATATGAGCAGTTCTTC. Its protein is CASSQDIAGGKVYEQFF.

The chain has TRBV15 and TRBJ2-6; D uncertain. The germline V and J ends were trimmed by 0 bases and 1 base, with 7 bases remaining between them. Germline V gene sequence: CDR1 LNHNV, CDR2 YYDKDF (reference sequence). The CDR3 is 16 residues long. In DNA, the CDR3 is TGTGCCACCAGCAGAGATCGAGTTTCTGGGGCCAACGTCCTGACTTTC. Encoded protein: CATSRDRVSGANVLTF.

The J gene is TRBJ2-3, the V gene TRBV4-1, with TRBD1 matching over 9 bases. The CDR3 runs 16 residues. Germline V gene data show CDR1 as MGHRA and CDR2 as YSYEKL. With 4 bases clipped from V and 2 bases from J, the junction kept 7 bases outside the gene matches. CDR3 region: CASSPTTGGDTDTQYF. The CDR3 DNA follows: TGCGCCAGCAGCCCAACGACAGGGGGGGACACAGATACGCAGTATTTT.

The rearrangement links TRBV4-1 to TRBJ2-1; D unresolved. This CDR3 comprises 16 residues. CDR1 is MGHRA, CDR2 YSYEKL, per germline. V lost 4 bases and J lost 0, with 13 bases in between. The DNA of the CDR3 is TGCGCCAGCAGCCCCCCGGCGGTCAGCTCCTACAATGAGCAGTTCTTC. Protein sequence: CASSPPAVSSYNEQFF.

This rearrangement joins TRBV11-2 to TRBJ2-7, with D maybe TRBD2 (6 bases). CDR1 is SGHAT, CDR2 FQNNGV, per germline. The CDR3 is 12 amino acids. Deletions cut 5 bases from V and 2 bases from J, with 7 bases between. This chain's CDR3 is CASSPGAYEQYF. CDR3 bases: TGTGCCAGCAGCCCGGGGGCCTACGAGCAGTACTTC. The full variable domain, its missing parts supplied by reference TRBV11-2 and TRBJ2-7, is EAGVAQSPRYKIIEKRQSVAFWCNPISGHATLYWYQQILGQGPKLLIQFQNNGVVDDSQLPKDRFSAERLKGVDSTLKIQPAKLEDSAVYLCASSPGAYEQYFGPGTRLTVT.

The chain uses TRBV5-1 and TRBJ2-2; 12 bases fit TRBD2. CDR1 and CDR2 (germline): SGHRS, YFSETQ. The V gene end was trimmed by 4 bases and the J gene end by 5 bases; junction bases not matched to a gene: 3. This CDR3 has 15 residues. CDR3: CASSPGTSGTGELFF. In DNA form, the CDR3 reads TGCGCCAGCAGCCCCGGGACTAGCGGGACCGGGGAGCTGTTTTTT. Complete variable domain (other parts from reference TRBV5-1 and TRBJ2-2): KAGVTQTPRYLIKTRGQQVTLSCSPISGHRSVSWYQQTPGQGLQFLFEYFSETQRNKGNFPGRFSGRQFSNSRSEMNVSTLELGDSALYLCASSPGTSGTGELFFGEGSRLTVL.

The rearrangement uses TRBV5-4 and TRBJ2-3, with a possible D match to TRBD1 (5 bases). The CDR3 covers 14 residues. The germline CDR1 and CDR2 sequences are SGHNT and YYREEE (reference sequence). V was pared by 0 bases and J by 2 bases, with 7 bases between. The CDR3 loop is CASSLARATDTQYF. The DNA of the CDR3 is TGTGCCAGCAGCTTGGCCAGGGCCACAGATACGCAGTATTTT.

V and J are TRBV5-4 and TRBJ2-1; D perhaps matches TRBD2 (7 bases). This CDR3 has 13 amino acids. Germline-derived CDR1 and CDR2 are SGHNT and YYREEE (reference sequence). Between the trimmed V and J ends, which lost 2 bases and 8 bases, there was a span of 11 bases. The CDR3 protein is CASSFLGGDEQFF. The CDR3 coding sequence is TGTGCCAGCAGCTTCTTAGGGGGGGATGAGCAGTTCTTC.

Only a few counts were recorded for this clone. The chain is built from TRBV10-1 and TRBJ2-1; 9 nucleotides line up with TRBD2. Germline CDR1 is WNHNN and CDR2 is SYGVQD (reference sequence). The junction had 9 bases not matched to a gene; V was cut back by 6 bases and J by 9 bases. The CDR3 length is 14 residues. The CDR3 DNA sequence: TGCGCCAGCAGCCTAGCGGGGCCTCGGGCTGAGCAGTTCTTC. Its translation is CASSLAGPRAEQFF.

This sequence joins TRBV7-2 and TRBJ2-6, with D perhaps TRBD2 (6 bases). Germline V CDR1 and CDR2: SGHTA, FQGNSA. CDR3 size: 16 residues. V shed 1 base and J shed 4 bases, with 11 bases lying between them. CDR3 sequence: CASSLVGGSGANVLTF. The CDR3 DNA sequence: TGTGCCAGCAGCTTAGTAGGAGGGTCCGGGGCCAACGTCCTGACTTTC.

The chain has TRBV29-1 and TRBJ2-5; no clear D. V lost 0 bases, J lost 1 base, and 12 bases lay in between. Germline values: CDR1 SQVTM, CDR2 ANQGSEA. The CDR3 extends over 15 amino acids. Written as DNA, the CDR3 is TGCAGCGTTGAAGATCGAAGTCAGATCCAAGAGACCCAGTACTTC. Its translation is CSVEDRSQIQETQYF.

Notes on this clone: Germline and junction disagree at one end, which may indicate a read error. The chain employs TRBV6-5 and TRBJ2-5; no firm D call. CDR1 and CDR2 from the germline V gene are MNHEY and SVGAGI. The CDR3 consists of 11 residues. CDR3 protein: CASNYGETQYF. The CDR3 DNA is TGTGCCAGCAATTACGGAGAGACCCAGTACTTC.

V usage is TRBV27 and J usage is TRBJ1-2; 11 positions match TRBD1. Germline trimming cut 5 bases from V and 5 bases from J; bases unmatched to any gene: 1. Germline V gene sequence: CDR1 MNHEY, CDR2 SMNVEV (reference sequence). This CDR3 has 13 amino acids. CDR3 bases: TGTGCCAGCAGTGGGACAGGGGGGTATGGCTACACCTTC. Translating it yields CASSGTGGYGYTF.

The V and J genes are TRBV6-5 and TRBJ1-1; TRBD1 matches at 9 bases. Germline assignment: CDR1 MNHEY and CDR2 SVGAGI. With 7 bases clipped from V and 4 bases from J, the junction kept 10 bases outside the gene matches. CDR3 length equals 15 residues. This chain's CDR3 is CASTIEGTGSTEAFF. CDR3 DNA sequence: TGTGCCAGCACTATCGAAGGGACAGGGAGCACTGAAGCTTTCTTT.

V gene TRBV7-5 combines with J gene TRBJ1-1; the listed D gene, TRBD1, was not tested against the DNA. TRBV7-5 corresponds to a pseudogene. The CDR3 loop spans 14 amino acids. The CDR3 sequence: CVRSEQQQNTEAFF. DNA for the CDR3: TGTGTCAGAAGCGAACAACAGCAGAACACTGAAGCTTTCTTT.

The rearrangement links TRBV5-8 to TRBJ1-5; D perhaps matches TRBD1 (5 bases). This CDR3 has 13 residues. Trimming took 4 bases from V and 6 from J, leaving 11 bases between them. Germline V gene sequence: CDR1 SGHTS, CDR2 YDEGEE. In nucleotides, the CDR3 is TGTGCCAGCAGCCCTACTAGGGGTCAGCCCCAGCATTTT. Protein: CASSPTRGQPQHF.

V gene TRBV28 combines with J gene TRBJ1-6; D not certain. This CDR3 contains 15 residues. Germline CDR1 and CDR2: MDHEN and SYDVKM. Trimming pared 5 bases from V and 8 bases from J, leaving 16 bases between. CDR3 amino acids: CASSPPFLQDSPLHF. The CDR3 region has the DNA TGTGCCAGCAGTCCACCCTTTCTGCAGGATTCACCCCTCCACTTT.

The gene calls are TRBV6-2 or TRBV6-3 and TRBJ2-1, with TRBD2 matching 9 bases. This CDR3 has 17 residues. CDR1 is MNHEY, CDR2 SVGEGT, per germline. V shed 3 bases, J shed 7 bases, and the junction held 13 bases outside the gene matches. The CDR3 loop reads CASSYFWSSGITNEQFF. CDR3 bases: TGTGCCAGCAGTTATTTTTGGTCTAGCGGGATTACGAATGAGCAGTTCTTC.

In nucleotides, the CDR3 is TGTGCCAGCAACGGGGACAGGGGGCCGTTGGGCTACACCTTC. It specifies CASNGDRGPLGYTF. This sequence joins TRBV6-5 and TRBJ1-2, with 12 bases aligning to TRBD1. The CDR3 loop spans 14 amino acids. The junction had 8 bases not matched to a gene; V was cut back by 7 bases and J by 8 bases. Germline V gives CDR1 MNHEY, CDR2 SVGAGI.

This clone was detected only once. This chain uses TRBV4-3 with TRBJ2-1, with 9 bases lining up with TRBD1. Unmatched junction bases numbered 10, after V lost 1 base and J lost 9 bases. In germline, CDR1 is LGHNA, CDR2 YSLEER. The CDR3 spans 16 residues. The chain's CDR3 is CASSQVAGQGYSEQFF. Here the CDR3 DNA reads TGCGCCAGCAGCCAAGTTGCGGGACAGGGCTATTCTGAGCAGTTCTTC.

This clone has a handful of counts. The chain is built from TRBV11-2 and TRBJ1-2; D remains unclear. Per germline, CDR1 SGHAT and CDR2 FQNNGV. The CDR3 has 14 residues. V lost 0 bases to trimming and J lost 2 bases, with 7 bases between them. CDR3 region: CASSLDQVNYGYTF. The CDR3 coding sequence is TGTGCCAGCAGCTTAGATCAGGTGAACTATGGCTACACCTTC.